This T cell receptor beta chain stems from a study of T cell responses to AZD1222 COVID-19 vaccine. The CDR3 consists of 15 residues. Germline CDR1 and CDR2: SGHNT and YYREEE (reference sequence). Trimming shortened V by 0 bases and J by 0 bases, and 8 bases separated the two germline ends. Data came from immunoSEQ multiplex PCR; TCRdb stores just in-frame clones and leaves some out. The sample comprises more than 85,000 clones, roughly 92% of which are singletons, and 2% to 2.5% rests with the top ten. With respect to this clone: Its antigen is unknown.

Study-wide results and limits: After two AZD1222 doses, spike-specific TCR breadth and depth rose versus day 0.

Both about-4-week and about-12-week second-dose recipients were combined. The origin of this receptor is an adult who received the AZD1222 COVID-19 vaccine. This chain links TRBV5-4 with TRBJ2-3; a possible D gene is TRBD1 (5 bases). The sequences come from peripheral blood, collected 28 days after the second AZD1222 dose. The CDR3 bases are TGTGCCAGCAGCTTGGAGGGGCCCAGCACAGATACGCAGTATTTT. It encodes CASSLEGPSTDTQYF. The full variable domain, its missing parts supplied by reference TRBV5-4 and TRBJ2-3, is ETGVTQSPTHLIKTRGQQVTLRCSSQSGHNTVSWYQQALGQGPQFIFQYYREEENGRGNFPPRFSGLQFPNYSSELNVNALELDDSALYLCASSLEGPSTDTQYFGPGTRLTVL.